This entry describes one T cell receptor beta chain. This sample was taken from a study of neoadjuvant anti-PD-1 for oral cavity cancer. Study as a whole: Patients mostly received three to four biweekly nivolumab doses at 3 mg/kg before surgery.

Germline V gene sequence: CDR1 SGHTA, CDR2 FQGNSA. Deletions cut 2 bases from V and 0 bases from J, with 11 bases between. The length of the CDR3 is 15 residues. Generated by immunoSEQ multiplex PCR, the TCRdb table keeps only in-frame clones and is missing some. The sample has around 18,000 clones; around 76% are singletons. Stage II-IVA oral cavity squamous cell carcinoma was new and untreated by systemic or radiation therapy. Blood cells were analyzed directly, without culture or expansion. The sequence was collected from a person between 40 and 79 years old with oral cavity squamous cell carcinoma. The sequenced sample was PBMCs, obtained before nivolumab (anti-PD-1) treatment. The chain carries TRBV7-2 and TRBJ2-7, with D unresolved. The CDR3 protein is CASSLSWISSYEQYF. CDR3 coding DNA: TGTGCCAGCAGCTTATCGTGGATAAGCTCCTACGAGCAGTACTTC.